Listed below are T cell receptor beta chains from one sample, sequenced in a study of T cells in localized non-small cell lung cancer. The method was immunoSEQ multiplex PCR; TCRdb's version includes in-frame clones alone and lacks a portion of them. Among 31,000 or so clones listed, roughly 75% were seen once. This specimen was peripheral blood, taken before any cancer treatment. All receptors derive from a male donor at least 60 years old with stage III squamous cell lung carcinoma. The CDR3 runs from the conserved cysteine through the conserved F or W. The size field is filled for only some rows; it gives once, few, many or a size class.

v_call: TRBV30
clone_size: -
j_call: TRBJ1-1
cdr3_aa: CAWSGVDMNTEAFF

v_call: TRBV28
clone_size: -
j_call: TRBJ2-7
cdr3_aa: CASSFAGTRHYEQYF

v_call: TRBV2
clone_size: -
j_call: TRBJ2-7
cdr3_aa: CASMEGPPYEQYF

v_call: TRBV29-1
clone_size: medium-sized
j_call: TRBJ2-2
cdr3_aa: CSVSGLLPTGELFF

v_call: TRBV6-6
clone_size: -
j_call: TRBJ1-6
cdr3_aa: CASSYGQSNSPLHF

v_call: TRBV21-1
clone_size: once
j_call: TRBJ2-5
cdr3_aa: CASSMGQVHSKYF

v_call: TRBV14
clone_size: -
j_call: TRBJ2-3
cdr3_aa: CASSPRRGSSTDTQYF

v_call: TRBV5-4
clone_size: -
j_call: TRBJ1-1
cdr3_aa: CASSRGQVRGEAFF

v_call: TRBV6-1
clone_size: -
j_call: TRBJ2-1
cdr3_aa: CASSDTSGSYNEQFF

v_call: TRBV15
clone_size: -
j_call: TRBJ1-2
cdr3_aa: CATSRAREGDGYTF

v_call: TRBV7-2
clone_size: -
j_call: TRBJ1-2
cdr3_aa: CASSPQGYGYTF

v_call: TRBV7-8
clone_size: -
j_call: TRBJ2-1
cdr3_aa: CASSKDRNNEQFF

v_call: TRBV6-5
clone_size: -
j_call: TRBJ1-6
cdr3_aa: CASRWDRVNSPLHF

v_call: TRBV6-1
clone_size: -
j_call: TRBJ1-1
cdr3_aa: CASNLYSINTEAFF

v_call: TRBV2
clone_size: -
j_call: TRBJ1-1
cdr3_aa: CASSEAANTEAFF

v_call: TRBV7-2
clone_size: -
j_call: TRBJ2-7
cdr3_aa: CASSLEGTGAYEQYF

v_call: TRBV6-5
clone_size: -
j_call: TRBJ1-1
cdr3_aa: CASSLLVGNTEAFF

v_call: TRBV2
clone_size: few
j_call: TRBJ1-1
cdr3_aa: CASSEVREEEAFF

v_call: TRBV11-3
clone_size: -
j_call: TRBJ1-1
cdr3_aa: CASSPGEGRRAFF

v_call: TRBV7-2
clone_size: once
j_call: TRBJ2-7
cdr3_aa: CASSLGGVNEQYF

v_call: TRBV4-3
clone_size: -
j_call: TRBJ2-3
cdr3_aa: CASSRDGGGADTQYF

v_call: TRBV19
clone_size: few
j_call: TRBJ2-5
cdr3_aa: CASSIDQWGQETQYF

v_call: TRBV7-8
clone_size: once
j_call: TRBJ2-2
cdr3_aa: CASSLEPMTDTGELFF

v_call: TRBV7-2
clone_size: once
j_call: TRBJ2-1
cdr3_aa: CASSLEGDRAQFF

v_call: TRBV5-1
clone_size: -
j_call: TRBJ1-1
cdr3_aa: CASSLVTGPSTEAFF

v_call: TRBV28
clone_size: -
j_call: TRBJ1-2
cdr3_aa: CASSSLWGEMGQSYGYTF

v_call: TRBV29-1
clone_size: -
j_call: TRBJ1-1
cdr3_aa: CSVGDILNTEAFF

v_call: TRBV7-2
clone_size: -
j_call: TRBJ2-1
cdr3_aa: CASSISSLALNEQFF

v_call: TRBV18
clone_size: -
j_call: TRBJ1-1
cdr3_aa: CASSPQEDTEAFF

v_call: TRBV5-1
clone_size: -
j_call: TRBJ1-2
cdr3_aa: CASSLGQGDGYTF

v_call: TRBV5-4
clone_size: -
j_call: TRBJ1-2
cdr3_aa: CASSLGMAGANYGYTF

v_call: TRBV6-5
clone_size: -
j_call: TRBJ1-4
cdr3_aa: CATKSQANEKLFF

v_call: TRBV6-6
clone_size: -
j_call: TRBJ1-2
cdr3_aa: CASSTDNYGYTF

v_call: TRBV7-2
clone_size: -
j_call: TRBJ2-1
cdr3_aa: CASRPETERQFF

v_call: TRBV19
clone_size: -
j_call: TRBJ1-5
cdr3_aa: CASSINEGLQNQPQHF

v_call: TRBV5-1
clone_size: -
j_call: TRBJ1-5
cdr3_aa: CASSLGDGNSQPQHF

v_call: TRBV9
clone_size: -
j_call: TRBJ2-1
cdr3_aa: CASSVGDYNEQFF

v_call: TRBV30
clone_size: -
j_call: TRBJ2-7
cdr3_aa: CAWRPTGQASYEQYF

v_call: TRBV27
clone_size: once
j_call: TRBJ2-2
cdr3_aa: CASSLYPGQGTAGELFF

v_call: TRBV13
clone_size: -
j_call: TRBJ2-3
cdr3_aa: CASSSGLATSLTQYF

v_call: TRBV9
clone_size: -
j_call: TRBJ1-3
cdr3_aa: CASSLRPNFGGNTIYF

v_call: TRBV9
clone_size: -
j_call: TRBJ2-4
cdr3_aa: CASSVALTSGEDIQCF

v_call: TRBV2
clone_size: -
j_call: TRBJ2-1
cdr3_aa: CASSEGWSGGFDNEQFF

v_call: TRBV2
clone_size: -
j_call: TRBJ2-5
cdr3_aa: CASSELELETQYF

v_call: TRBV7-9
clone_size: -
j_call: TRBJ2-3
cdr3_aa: CASSSWAIRSSTDTQYF

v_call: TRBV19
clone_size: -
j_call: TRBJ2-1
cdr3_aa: CASSIAQKEAGVYNEQFF

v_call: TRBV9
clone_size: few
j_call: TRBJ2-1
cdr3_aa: CASSVGSRGGEQFF

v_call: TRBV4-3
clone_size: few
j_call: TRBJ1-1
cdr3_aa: CASSQQLDREAFF

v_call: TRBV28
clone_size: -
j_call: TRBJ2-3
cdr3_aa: CASSFYGRTDTQYF

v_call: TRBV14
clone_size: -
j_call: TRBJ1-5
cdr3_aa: CASSRGNNQPQHF

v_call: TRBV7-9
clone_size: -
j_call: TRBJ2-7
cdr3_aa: CASSLGLAGTEQYF

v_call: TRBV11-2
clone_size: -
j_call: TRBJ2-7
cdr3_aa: CASSFGRETYEQYF

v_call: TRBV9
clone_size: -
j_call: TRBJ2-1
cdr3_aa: CASSPQGLADINEQFF

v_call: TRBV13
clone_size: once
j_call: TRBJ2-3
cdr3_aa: CASSTYTDTQYF